This T cell receptor beta chain came from a study of Graves' ophthalmopathy and Graves' hyperthyroidism. As the template, RNA transcripts were used to amplify TCR beta CDR3 regions. The authors performed first-round RT-PCR with HTBI primers and then a second-round multiplex PCR. TCRdb reanalysed the multiplex PCR reads using MiXCR and keeps one entry per CDR3 protein. The data hold hundreds of thousands of distinct CDR3 sequences, with 20% to 25% observed a single time. The CDR3 covers 15 residues. V was clipped by 5 bases and J by 0 bases; unmatched bases: 5. From germline, CDR1 is MNHEY and CDR2 SMNVEV (reference sequence). This clonotype was seen more than once but under ten times.

The V call is TRBV27, the J call TRBJ1-1, with TRBD1 matching 8 bases. This sequence was found in a young woman with stable Graves' hyperthyroidism. Some clones in this sample may be carry-over from other donors' samples. The specimen sequenced was peripheral blood. Written as DNA, the CDR3 is TGTGCCAGCAGTCCGCAGGACAGGGTGAACACTGAAGCTTTCTTT. Translating gives CASSPQDRVNTEAFF.